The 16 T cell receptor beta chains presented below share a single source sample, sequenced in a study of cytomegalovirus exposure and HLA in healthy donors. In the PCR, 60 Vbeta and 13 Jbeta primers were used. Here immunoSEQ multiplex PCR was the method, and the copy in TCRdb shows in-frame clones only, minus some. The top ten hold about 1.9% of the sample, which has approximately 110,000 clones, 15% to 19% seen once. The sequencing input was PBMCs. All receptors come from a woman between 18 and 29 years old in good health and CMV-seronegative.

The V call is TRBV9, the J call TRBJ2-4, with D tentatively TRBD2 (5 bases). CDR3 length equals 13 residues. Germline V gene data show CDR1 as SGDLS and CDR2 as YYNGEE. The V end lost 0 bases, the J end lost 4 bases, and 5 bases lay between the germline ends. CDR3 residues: CASSVGGKNIQYF. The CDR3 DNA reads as TGTGCCAGCAGCGTAGGAGGGAAAAACATTCAGTACTTC.

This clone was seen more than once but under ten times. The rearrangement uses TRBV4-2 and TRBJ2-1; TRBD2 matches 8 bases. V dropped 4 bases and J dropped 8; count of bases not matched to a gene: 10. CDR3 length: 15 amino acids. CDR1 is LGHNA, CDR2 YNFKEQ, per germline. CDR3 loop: CASSPEGLDNDEQFF. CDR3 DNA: TGTGCCAGCAGCCCAGAGGGACTAGATAACGATGAGCAGTTCTTC.

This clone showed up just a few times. In nucleotides, the CDR3 is TGCGCCAGCAGCTCAGGCGGGGGGGCGTTGGATACGCAGTATTTT. Its translation: CASSSGGGALDTQYF. The rearrangement uses TRBV4-3 and TRBJ2-3; 9 bases agree with TRBD2. The length of the CDR3 is 15 residues. Trimming at V came to 5 bases and at J to 6 bases, leaving 9 bases not matched to a gene. Germline V gene lookup returns CDR1 LGHNA and CDR2 YSLEER.

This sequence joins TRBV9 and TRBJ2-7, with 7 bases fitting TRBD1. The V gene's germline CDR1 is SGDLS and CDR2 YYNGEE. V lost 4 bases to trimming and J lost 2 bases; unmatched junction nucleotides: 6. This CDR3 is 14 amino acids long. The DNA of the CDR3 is TGTGCCAGCAGCCCAGGACAGGAAACCTACGAGCAGTACTTC. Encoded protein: CASSPGQETYEQYF.

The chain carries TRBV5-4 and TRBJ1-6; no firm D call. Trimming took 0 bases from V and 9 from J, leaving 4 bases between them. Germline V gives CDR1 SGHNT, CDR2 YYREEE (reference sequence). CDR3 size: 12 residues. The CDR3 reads CASSLGASPLHF. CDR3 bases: TGTGCCAGCAGCTTGGGCGCTTCACCCCTCCACTTT.

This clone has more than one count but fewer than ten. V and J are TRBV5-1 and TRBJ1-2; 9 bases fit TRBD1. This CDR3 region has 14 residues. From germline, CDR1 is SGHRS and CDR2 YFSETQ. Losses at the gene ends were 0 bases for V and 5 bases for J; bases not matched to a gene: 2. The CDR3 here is CASSLVGTGYGYTF. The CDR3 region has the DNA TGCGCCAGCAGCTTGGTAGGGACAGGGTATGGCTACACCTTC.

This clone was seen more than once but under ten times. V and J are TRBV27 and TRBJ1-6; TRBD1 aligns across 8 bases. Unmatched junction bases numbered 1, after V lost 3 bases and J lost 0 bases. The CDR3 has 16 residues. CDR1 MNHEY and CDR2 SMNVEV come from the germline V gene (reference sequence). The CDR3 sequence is CASSLDRDSYNSPLHF. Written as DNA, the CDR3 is TGTGCCAGCAGTTTGGACAGGGACTCCTATAATTCACCCCTCCACTTT.

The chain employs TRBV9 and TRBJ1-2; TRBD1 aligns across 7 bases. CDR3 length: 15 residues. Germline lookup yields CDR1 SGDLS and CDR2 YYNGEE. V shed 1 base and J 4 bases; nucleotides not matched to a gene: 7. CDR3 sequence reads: CASSVLAGGSYGYTF. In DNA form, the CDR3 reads TGTGCCAGCAGCGTACTTGCAGGGGGGAGCTATGGCTACACCTTC. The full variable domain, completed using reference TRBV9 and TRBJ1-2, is DSGVTQTPKHLITATGQRVTLRCSPRSGDLSVYWYQQSLDQGLQFLIQYYNGEERAKGNILERFSAQQFPDLHSELNLSSLELGDSALYFCASSVLAGGSYGYTFGSGTRLTVV.

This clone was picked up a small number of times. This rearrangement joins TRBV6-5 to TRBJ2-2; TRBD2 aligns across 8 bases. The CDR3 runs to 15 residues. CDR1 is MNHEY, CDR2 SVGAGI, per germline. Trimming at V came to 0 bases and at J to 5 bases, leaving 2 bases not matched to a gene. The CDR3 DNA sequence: TGTGCCAGCAGTTACTCGTTAGCGGGGACCGGGGAGCTGTTTTTT. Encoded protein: CASSYSLAGTGELFF.

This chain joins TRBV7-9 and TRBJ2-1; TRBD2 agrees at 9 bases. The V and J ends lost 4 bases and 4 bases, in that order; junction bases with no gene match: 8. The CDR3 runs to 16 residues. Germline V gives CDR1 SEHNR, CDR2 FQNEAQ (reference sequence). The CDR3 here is CASSSDGLATYNEQFF. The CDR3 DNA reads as TGTGCCAGCAGCTCAGACGGACTAGCGACATACAATGAGCAGTTCTTC.

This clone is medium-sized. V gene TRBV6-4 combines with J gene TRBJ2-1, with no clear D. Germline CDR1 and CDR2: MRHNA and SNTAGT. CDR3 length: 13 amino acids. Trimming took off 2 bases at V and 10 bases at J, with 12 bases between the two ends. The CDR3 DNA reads TGTGCCAGCAGTGACCTCCCGGAGTCCGAGCAGTTCTTC. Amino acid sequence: CASSDLPESEQFF.

Here the CDR3 reads CASSLWAGGADEQYF. The DNA for the CDR3 is TGTGCCAGCAGTTTATGGGCAGGGGGCGCGGACGAGCAGTACTTC. The rearrangement joins TRBV28 to TRBJ2-7; 8 positions match TRBD1. Germline trimming cut 0 bases from V and 5 bases from J; bases unmatched to any gene: 6. From germline, CDR1 is MDHEN and CDR2 SYDVKM. The CDR3 is 15 amino acids.

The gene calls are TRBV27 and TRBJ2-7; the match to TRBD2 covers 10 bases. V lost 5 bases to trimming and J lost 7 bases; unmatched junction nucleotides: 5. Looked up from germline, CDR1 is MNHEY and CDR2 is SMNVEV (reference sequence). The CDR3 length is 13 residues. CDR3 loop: CASSSGRAREQYF. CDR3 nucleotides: TGTGCCAGCAGTAGCGGGAGGGCACGAGAGCAGTACTTC.

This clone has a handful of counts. The DNA for the CDR3 is TGCGCCAGCAGCTTGGAAACAGGGAGTAGGAACACCGGGGAGCTGTTTTTT. Residues: CASSLETGSRNTGELFF. This rearrangement joins TRBV5-1 to TRBJ2-2, with D tentatively TRBD1 (6 bases). The germline gives CDR1 SGHRS, CDR2 YFSETQ. The ends were cut back, 0 bases at V and 1 base at J, with 13 bases in the middle. The CDR3 runs to 17 residues.

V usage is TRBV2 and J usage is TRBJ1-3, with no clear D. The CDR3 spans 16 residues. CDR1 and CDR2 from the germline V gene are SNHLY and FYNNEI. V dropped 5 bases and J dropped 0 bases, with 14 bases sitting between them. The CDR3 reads CASSKAEAASGNTIYF. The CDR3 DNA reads TGTGCCAGCAGTAAGGCGGAGGCAGCCTCTGGAAACACCATATATTTT.

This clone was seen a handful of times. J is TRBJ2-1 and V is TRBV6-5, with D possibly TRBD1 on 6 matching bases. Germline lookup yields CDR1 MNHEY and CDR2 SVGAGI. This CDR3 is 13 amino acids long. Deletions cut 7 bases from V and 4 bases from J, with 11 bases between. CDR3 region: CASKQGQYNEQFF. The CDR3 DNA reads TGTGCCAGCAAACAGGGACAATACAATGAGCAGTTCTTC.